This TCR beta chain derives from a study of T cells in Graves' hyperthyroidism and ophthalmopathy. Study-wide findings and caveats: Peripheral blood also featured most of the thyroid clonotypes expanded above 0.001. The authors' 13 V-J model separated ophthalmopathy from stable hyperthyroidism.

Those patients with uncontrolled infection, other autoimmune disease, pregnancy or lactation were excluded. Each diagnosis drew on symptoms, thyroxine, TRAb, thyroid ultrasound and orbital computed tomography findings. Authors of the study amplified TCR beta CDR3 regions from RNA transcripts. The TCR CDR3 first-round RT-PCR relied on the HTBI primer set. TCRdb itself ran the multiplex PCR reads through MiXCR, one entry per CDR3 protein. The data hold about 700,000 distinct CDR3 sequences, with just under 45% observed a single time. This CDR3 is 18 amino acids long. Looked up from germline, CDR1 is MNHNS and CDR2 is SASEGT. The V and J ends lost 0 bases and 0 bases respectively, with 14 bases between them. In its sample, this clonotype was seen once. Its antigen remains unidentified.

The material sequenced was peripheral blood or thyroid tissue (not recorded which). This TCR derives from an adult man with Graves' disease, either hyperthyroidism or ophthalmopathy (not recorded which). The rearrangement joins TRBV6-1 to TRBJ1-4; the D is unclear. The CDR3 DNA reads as TGTGCCAGCAGTGAAGCGTTCAGCGGCCAAGCAACTAATGAAAAACTGTTTTTT. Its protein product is CASSEAFSGQATNEKLFF.